This T cell receptor (beta chain) comes out of a study of metastatic and nonmetastatic thyroid tumors. About the research overall: The study looked at repertoires side by side in blood and in tumor or nodule tissue from malignant and benign thyroid patients. Overall study results and limits: TCR beta diversity was reportedly significantly higher in malignant thyroid tumors than benign nodules, in blood and tumor.

Comments on this clone: Its antigen is not identified.

As processed by the authors: CDR3 was compared across clinicopathological groups, and the resulting differences were used to build a distant-metastasis classifier for papillary thyroid cancer. TCRdb ran MiXCR on the PCR reads. These V and J calls derive from TCRdb rather than the authors' analysis. The sample has about 39,000 clones, 9.5% to 13% seen once. Germline CDR1 is KGHSH and CDR2 is LQKENI. This CDR3 region has 16 residues. V gave up 8 bases and J gave up 1 base, with 17 bases separating them. Every patient underwent thyroid surgery untreated. The TCR was taken from a male donor with papillary thyroid cancer or a benign thyroid nodule (not recorded which). Some clones in this sample may be carry-over from other donors' samples. The sequenced material came from blood. The V call is TRBV18, the J call TRBJ2-2, with D possibly being TRBD1 (5 bases). The CDR3 spells CASRVQGRVNTGELFF. CDR3 bases: TGTGCCAGCCGCGTCCAGGGCAGGGTGAACACCGGGGAGCTGTTTTTT.